This T cell receptor (beta chain) was identified in a study of T cells in localized non-small cell lung cancer. Clones were read by immunoSEQ multiplex PCR, and TCRdb kept only the in-frame ones, dropping some. The table shows about 23,000 clones, with 75% to 95% occurring only once. The germline gives CDR1 MNHNY, CDR2 SVGAGI (reference sequence). The CDR3 runs to 14 residues. The V end was cut by 2 bases, the J end by 4 bases, with 11 bases between. V usage is TRBV6-6 and J usage is TRBJ2-5; maybe TRBD2 (6 bases). Here the sequenced sample was peripheral blood, taken before any cancer treatment. The receptor's source is a woman aged 40 to 75 with stage I lung adenocarcinoma. The CDR3: CASSYGGPSETQYF. The DNA of the CDR3 is TGTGCCAGCAGTTACGGAGGGCCCTCAGAGACCCAGTACTTC.